The clone carrying this T cell receptor beta chain was seen more than once but under ten times. These data originate in a study of T cells in Graves' hyperthyroidism and ophthalmopathy. CDR1 MNHEY and CDR2 SVGEGT come from the germline V gene. Trimming pared 6 bases from V and 5 bases from J, leaving 14 bases between. CDR3 size: 14 residues. Used for diagnoses were clinical symptoms, serum thyroxine and TRAb, thyroid ultrasound and orbital computed tomography. Researchers took RNA transcripts and amplified the TCR beta CDR3 regions from them. Researchers ran a first-round RT-PCR on the TCR CDR3 using the HTBI primer set. TCRdb re-derived calls from the multiplex PCR reads in MiXCR, one entry per CDR3 protein. This table holds 490,000 or so distinct CDR3 sequences, about 20% found once.

V and J are TRBV6-2 or TRBV6-3 and TRBJ2-1, with D possibly being TRBD2 (5 bases). The source material was blood. This TCR derives from a woman in her 70s with Graves' ophthalmopathy. The CDR3 loop is CASSRGSRDNEQFF. The CDR3 DNA reads TGTGCCAGCAGCCGGGGTTCTCGAGACAATGAGCAGTTCTTC.